Sequencing of this T cell receptor (beta chain) was carried out in a study of T cells after posttransplantation cyclophosphamide. Study-wide findings and caveats: Donor-recipient repertoire similarity was low at 1-2 months, rising over year one.

Cyclophosphamide on days +3 and +4 followed busulfan-fludarabine conditioning and a marrow graft. Libraries were prepared by immunoSEQ multiplex PCR; TCRdb keeps only in-frame clonotypes and omits some of them. Counted here are around 10,000 clones, around 85% occurring once; the ten biggest clones make up 15%. Worth noting for this clone: Its antigen is currently unknown.

The germline V and J ends were trimmed by 4 bases and 4 bases, with 15 bases remaining between them. There are 15 residues in the CDR3. CDR1 is SEHNR and CDR2 is FQNEAQ in the germline V gene (reference sequence). The chain carries TRBV7-9 and TRBJ2-3; a weak D match, TRBD1 (5 bases). The source was PBMCs, collected 1,700 to 2,000 days after allogeneic stem cell transplant with posttransplant cyclophosphamide. The sequence derives from a female patient aged 50 to 65 who received an allogeneic stem cell transplant from a related donor, was CMV-positive, and had no GVHD. Some T cells may be the graft donor's. Here the CDR3 reads CASSSMDKTADTQYF. DNA for the CDR3: TGTGCCAGCAGCTCAATGGACAAGACAGCAGATACGCAGTATTTT.